These T cell receptor beta chains were read from a single sample in a study of blood T cell repertoires in COVID-19. Sequenced by immunoSEQ multiplex PCR; TCRdb stores in-frame clones only, minus some. Of 30,000 to 40,000 clones in the sample, 75% to 90% were seen once. The source material was peripheral blood. The receptors shown here come from a human donor in a cohort sampled during active COVID-19. CDR3s include the opening cysteine and the closing phenylalanine or tryptophan. The order of the fields is V gene, clone size, CDR3 protein. For some rows the clone size is stated as once, few or many, or as a class when expanded; others skip it.

>TRBV9|NA
CASSVGQGASKNIQYF
>TRBV30|NA
CAWSWGDSHGYTF
>TRBV11-2|NA
CASSLVASPLAKNIQYF
>TRBV4-3|NA
CASSQDLVLAGGNEQFF
>TRBV6-2/TRBV6-3|NA
CASSYADSYEQYF
>TRBV7-8|NA
CASSPKREGLGETQYF
>TRBV12-5|NA
CASGASNQPQHF
>TRBV5-6|NA
CASSLEGLSGANVLTF
>TRBV27|once
CASSRPGLAGYNEQFF
>TRBV15|NA
CATSRDPRSGYEQYF
>TRBV14|NA
CASSRRDRGFNYGYTF
>TRBV9|NA
CASSVAGGGELFF
>TRBV4-1|NA
CASSQKLPGWQSSSTDTQYF
>TRBV19|NA
CASRAGPRGNQPQHF
>TRBV6-5|NA
CASSMYGTGTFYTF
>TRBV19|NA
CASSKGTGGVQPQHF
>TRBV15|NA
CATSPLGGNQPQHF
>TRBV19|NA
CASSIEGQGAQPQHF
>TRBV7-2|NA
CASSAGTSEQYF
>TRBV6-6|NA
CASSPRLAGRGNEQFF
>TRBV7-9|NA
CASRERFDQPQHF
>TRBV10-3|NA
CAIKTSTDTQYF
>TRBV11-1|NA
CASSLGPGGYGYTF
>TRBV5-5|once
CASSPTGGATNEKLFF
>TRBV6-6|NA
CASTTLGGVSEAFF
>TRBV29-1|NA
CSVEGLAEGTGELFF
>TRBV25-1|NA
CASSDGQFQETQYF
>TRBV11-3|NA
CASSFGLQETQYF
>TRBV7-2|NA
CASSFEWYQETQYF
>TRBV19|NA
CASSIAQGDTGELFF
>TRBV24-1|NA
CATSKGGGVETQYF
>TRBV9|once
CATEPPGAGGNNEQFF
>TRBV7-8|NA
CAAGGGSNTEAFF
>TRBV7-8|NA
CASSFRVRGKSNQPQHF
>TRBV12-3/TRBV12-4|once
CATSTGKDQPQHF
>TRBV24-1|NA
CATSENTGSYNEQFF
>TRBV5-4|few
CASSLDRSYEQYF
>TRBV7-2|NA
CASSLEVAGLNSNQPQHF
>TRBV7-2|NA
CASSPPDRVNEQFF
>TRBV14|NA
CASSQTRETQYF
>TRBV5-1|NA
CASSGGDIGNTIYF
>TRBV5-8|NA
CASSLGGQGSAQYF